The present T cell receptor beta chain was sequenced within a study of blood T cell repertoires in COVID-19. Study as a whole: Samples representing acute and convalescent COVID-19 were sourced from the United States, Italy and Spain.

Original handling: Reference gene primer amplification in the assay estimated nucleated cell counts. This table comes from immunoSEQ multiplex PCR, and its TCRdb copy is limited to in-frame clones, with some not included. D and trimming come from the DNA, and the V and J calls and clone size come from that table. The sample has about 310,000 clones, roughly 89% seen once. The receptor comes from a woman aged 40 to 49 with COVID-19, enrolled during active disease. Sequencing was done on a sample of peripheral blood.

The CDR3 sequence is CASSFHSGTSTDTQYF. Here the CDR3 DNA reads TGTGCCAGTAGTTTCCATAGCGGAACTAGCACAGATACGCAGTATTTT. The V and J genes are TRBV19 and TRBJ2-3; maybe TRBD2 (6 bases). Germline lookup yields CDR1 LNHDA and CDR2 SQIVND (reference sequence). This CDR3 comprises 16 residues. Trimming stripped 5 bases from V and 0 bases from J, with 15 bases between. Supplemented by reference TRBV19 and TRBJ2-3, the full variable domain reads DGGITQSPKYLFRKEGQNVTLSCEQNLNHDAMYWYRQDPGQGLRLIYYSQIVNDFQKGDIAEGYSVSREKKESFPLTVTSAQKNPTAFYLCASSFHSGTSTDTQYFGPGTRLTVL.